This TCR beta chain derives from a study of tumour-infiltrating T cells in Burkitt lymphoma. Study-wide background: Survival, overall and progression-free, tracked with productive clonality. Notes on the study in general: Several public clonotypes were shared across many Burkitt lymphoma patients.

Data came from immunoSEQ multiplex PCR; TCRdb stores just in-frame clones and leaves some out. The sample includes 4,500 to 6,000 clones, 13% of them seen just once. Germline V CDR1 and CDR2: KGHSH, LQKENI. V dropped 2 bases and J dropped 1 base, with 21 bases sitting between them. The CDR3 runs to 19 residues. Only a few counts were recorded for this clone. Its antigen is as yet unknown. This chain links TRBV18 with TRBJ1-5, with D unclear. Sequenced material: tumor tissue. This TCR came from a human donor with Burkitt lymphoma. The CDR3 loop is CASSPKFIGEVDSNQPQHF. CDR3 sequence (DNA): TGTGCCAGCTCACCAAAATTTATAGGAGAGGTAGACAGCAATCAGCCCCAGCATTTT. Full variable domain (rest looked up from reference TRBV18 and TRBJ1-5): NAGVMQNPRHLVRRRGQEARLRCSPMKGHSHVYWYRQLPEEGLKFMVYLQKENIIDESGMPKERFSAEFPKEGPSILRIQQVVRGDSAAYFCASSPKFIGEVDSNQPQHFGDGTRLSIL.